This T cell receptor (beta chain) was sequenced during a study of cytomegalovirus exposure and HLA in healthy donors. Nominal health characterized the donors when sampled, though unrecorded immune exposures were likely. Amplification used 60 Vbeta primers and 13 Jbeta primers. Measured with immunoSEQ multiplex PCR; TCRdb has only the in-frame clones, and not every one. This sample's table reports around 37,000 clones. The V gene end was trimmed by 5 bases and the J gene end by 5 bases; junction bases not matched to a gene: 5. This CDR3 region has 13 residues. In germline, CDR1 is MNHEY, CDR2 SVGAGI. The sequence came from a human donor in good health. This chain connects TRBV6-5 to TRBJ1-2, with 7 bases identical to TRBD1. Sequencing used PBMCs. The CDR3: CASSPTGAYGYTF. In DNA form, the CDR3 reads TGTGCCAGCAGTCCTACAGGGGCTTATGGCTACACCTTC.